Following are 15 T cell receptor beta chains from one sample sequenced in a study of cytomegalovirus exposure and HLA in healthy donors. It was with 60 Vbeta and 13 Jbeta primers that the PCR ran. The protocol was immunoSEQ multiplex PCR, while the TCRdb copy is restricted to in-frame clones and leaves out a portion. The repertoire has around 180,000 clones, more than 75% of them found once; the top ten carry 1.5% to 2%. The sequenced sample was PBMCs. The receptors were sampled from a woman aged 18-35 years in good health and CMV-seronegative.

This chain connects TRBV5-8 to TRBJ1-5; 9 nucleotides agree with TRBD1. The germline V gene has CDR1 SGHTS and CDR2 YDEGEE. Trimming took 0 bases from V and 4 from J; bases not matched to a gene: 17. The CDR3 loop spans 20 amino acids. CDR3 loop: CASSLGGQGLLRRINQPQHF. CDR3 nucleotides: TGTGCCAGCAGCTTGGGGGGACAGGGCCTCCTTCGGAGAATTAATCAGCCCCAGCATTTT.

This sequence joins TRBV15 and TRBJ1-1, with TRBD1 matching 8 bases. J gave up 5 bases and V 6 bases, and 17 bases lay outside the gene matches. The CDR3 extends over 17 amino acids. Per the germline V gene, CDR1 is LNHNV and CDR2 is YYDKDF (reference sequence). CDR3 nucleotides: TGTGCCACCAGAGGCCCGGGACAGGTATTTACAAGAACTGAAGCTTTCTTT. Protein product: CATRGPGQVFTRTEAFF. Complete variable domain (other parts from reference TRBV15 and TRBJ1-1): DAMVIQNPRYQVTQFGKPVTLSCSQTLNHNVMYWYQQKSSQAPKLLFHYYDKDFNNEADTPDNFQSRRPNTSFCFLDIRSPGLGDTAMYLCATRGPGQVFTRTEAFFGQGTRLTVV.

V is TRBV7-9 and J is TRBJ1-1; tentative D call: TRBD1 (5 bases). Germline CDR1 SEHNR, CDR2 FQNEAQ (reference sequence). The V end lost 5 bases, the J end lost 0 bases, and 13 bases lay between the germline ends. The CDR3 has 15 amino acids. CDR3 DNA: TGTGCCAGCAGCCCTCGGGGGAGGGTGAACACTGAAGCTTTCTTT. This encodes CASSPRGRVNTEAFF.

The rearrangement uses TRBV7-2 and TRBJ1-1, with D unclear. V shed 2 bases and J shed 1 base, with 11 bases lying between them. The length of the CDR3 is 15 residues. The germline gives CDR1 SGHTA, CDR2 FQGNSA. In DNA, the CDR3 is TGTGCCAGCAGCTTAAATTTTCGGGGGAACACTGAAGCTTTCTTT. Its protein is CASSLNFRGNTEAFF.

V and J are TRBV10-3 and TRBJ2-1, with 11 bases matching TRBD2. After removal of 10 bases from V and 3 bases from J, the junction contained 8 bases not matched to a gene. CDR1 is ENHRY and CDR2 is SYGVKD in the germline V gene. The CDR3 sequence is 15 residues long. CDR3 residues: CATSPTSGGYNEQFF. In DNA form, the CDR3 reads TGTGCCACCTCACCCACTAGCGGGGGCTACAATGAGCAGTTCTTC.

The rearrangement uses TRBV19 and TRBJ1-2; D remains ambiguous. V was trimmed by 6 bases and J by 5 bases, leaving 16 bases between them. From germline, CDR1 is LNHDA and CDR2 SQIVND (reference sequence). The CDR3 has 14 amino acids. CDR3 amino acids: CASRLGEGNYGYTF. In DNA, the CDR3 is TGTGCCAGTAGGCTCGGGGAGGGCAATTATGGCTACACCTTC.

In this sample, this clone turned up once. At the DNA level, this CDR3 is encoded by other sequences in the same sample as well. The V call is TRBV7-2, the J call TRBJ2-7; unclear D gene. CDR1 and CDR2 (germline): SGHTA, FQGNSA. The CDR3 has 12 residues. Trimming pared 3 bases from V and 0 bases from J, leaving 3 bases between. The CDR3 loop is CASSLSSYEQYF. Here the CDR3 DNA reads TGTGCCAGCAGCTTGAGCTCCTACGAGCAGTACTTC.

V gene TRBV30 combines with J gene TRBJ2-7; 10 bases map to TRBD2. The germline V gene encodes CDR1 GTSNPN and CDR2 SVGIG (reference sequence). This CDR3 has 14 amino acids. Trimming removed 1 base from V and 3 bases from J; junction bases left unmatched: 3. CDR3 in amino acids: CAWSEASGSYEQYF. CDR3 bases: TGTGCCTGGAGTGAGGCTAGCGGGAGCTACGAGCAGTACTTC.

The chain has TRBV29-1 and TRBJ2-1; D gene ambiguous. The CDR3 covers 15 residues. Deletions cut 6 bases from V and 0 bases from J, with 15 bases between. CDR1 and CDR2 (germline): SQVTM, ANQGSEA. The CDR3 coding sequence is TGCAGCGTGGCCTCTAGAGTGGGCTCCTACAATGAGCAGTTCTTC. It yields the protein CSVASRVGSYNEQFF.

This chain joins TRBV4-1 and TRBJ1-5; D unresolved. The CDR3 is made up of 14 amino acids. The germline V and J ends were trimmed by 4 bases and 3 bases, with 10 bases remaining between them. Looked up from germline, CDR1 is MGHRA and CDR2 is YSYEKL. The chain's CDR3 is CASSLLALNQPQHF. In DNA form, the CDR3 reads TGCGCCAGCAGCCTCCTGGCCCTCAATCAGCCCCAGCATTTT.

Written as DNA, the CDR3 is TGTGCCAGCAGTACGGACAGGGGCGGCTATGGCTACACCTTC. Amino acid sequence: CASSTDRGGYGYTF. The rearrangement joins TRBV7-9 to TRBJ1-2, with 9 bases fitting TRBD1. Trimming at V came to 6 bases and at J to 4 bases, leaving 6 bases not matched to a gene. Germline V lookup: CDR1 SEHNR, CDR2 FQNEAQ (reference sequence). The CDR3 is 14 amino acids.

J is TRBJ2-7 and V is TRBV4-1; 11 positions agree with TRBD1. With 0 bases clipped from V and 4 bases from J, the junction kept 8 bases outside the gene matches. The CDR3 is made up of 17 amino acids. The germline gives CDR1 MGHRA, CDR2 YSYEKL. In nucleotides, the CDR3 is TGCGCCAGCAGCCAAGAATGGGTGGGACAGGGGGTTTACGAGCAGTACTTC. Translation gives CASSQEWVGQGVYEQYF.

J is TRBJ1-5 and V is TRBV30; TRBD1 agrees at 7 bases. After removal of 0 bases from V and 8 bases from J, the junction contained 4 bases not matched to a gene. Germline V gene sequence: CDR1 GTSNPN, CDR2 SVGIG (reference sequence). This CDR3 is built from 13 residues. The CDR3 DNA follows: TGTGCCTGGAGTGTCGACAGGGTTAAGCCCCAGCATTTT. It yields the protein CAWSVDRVKPQHF.

This clone has only one observation. The chain links TRBV4-1 to TRBJ2-7; 16 bases align to TRBD2. CDR3 length: 17 amino acids. The V gene end was trimmed by 5 bases and the J gene end by 6 bases; junction bases not matched to a gene: 10. Germline V gene data show CDR1 as MGHRA and CDR2 as YSYEKL. The DNA for the CDR3 is TGCGCCAGCAGCTCTAGGTCGGGACTAGCGGGGGGGCGCGAGCAGTACTTC. Protein sequence: CASSSRSGLAGGREQYF.

The chain is built from TRBV6-1 and TRBJ1-1, with D maybe TRBD1 (6 bases). This CDR3 comprises 13 residues. V lost 6 bases, J lost 1 base, and 9 bases lay in between. From germline, CDR1 is MNHNS and CDR2 SASEGT. The CDR3, as DNA: TGTGCCAGCAGGCGACAGGAGAACACTGAAGCTTTCTTT. Translation: CASRRQENTEAFF.